The present TCR beta chain was sequenced within a study of graft-versus-host responses after intestinal transplantation. For the study at large: Among the recipients, transplants were multivisceral, liver-intestinal, or isolated intestinal.

Study-level findings and limits: Early post-transplant falls in HvG clones accompanied the peak levels of circulating GvH clones. Clonal ratios of graft-versus-host to host-versus-graft in allografts were high for patients exhibiting graft-donor T cell macrochimerism.

In the case of this clone: Its antigen is currently unknown.

Assay used: immunoSEQ multiplex PCR; TCRdb lists only in-frame clones, some missing. The data show around 110,000 clones, with approximately 86% seen just once and roughly 0.71% held by the top ten. CDR3 size: 18 residues. The germline V and J ends were trimmed by 1 base and 4 bases, with 17 bases remaining between them. Germline V gene data show CDR1 as MGHRA and CDR2 as YSYEKL. The rearrangement links TRBV4-1 to TRBJ2-6; D is ambiguous. The TCR sequence derives from a human donor who was the organ donor for an intestinal transplant. This sample comprised unstimulated CD4+ T cells sorted from spleen or lymph node cells, obtained before transplant. CDR3 nucleotide sequence: TGCGCCAGCAGCCAAGGACGTCAGGTCGGAAGGGGGGCCAACGTCCTGACTTTC. Protein sequence: CASSQGRQVGRGANVLTF.